This T cell receptor beta chain was documented in a study of blood T cell repertoires in COVID-19. TCRdb keeps only in-frame clones here, not all; method: immunoSEQ multiplex PCR. In the table there are 150,000 or so clones, around 84% of which are singletons. The CDR3 is 15 amino acids. Germline V CDR1 and CDR2: MNHNY, SVGAGI (reference sequence). Trimming pared 5 bases from V and 0 bases from J, leaving 13 bases between. The chain links TRBV6-6 to TRBJ1-1, with D possibly TRBD1 on 6 matching bases. The receptor was derived from a man between 45 and 60 years old with active or convalescent COVID-19. Sequenced: peripheral blood. Here the CDR3 reads CASSPPGGMNTEAFF. Here the CDR3 DNA reads TGTGCCAGCAGTCCCCCTGGGGGCATGAACACTGAAGCTTTCTTT.